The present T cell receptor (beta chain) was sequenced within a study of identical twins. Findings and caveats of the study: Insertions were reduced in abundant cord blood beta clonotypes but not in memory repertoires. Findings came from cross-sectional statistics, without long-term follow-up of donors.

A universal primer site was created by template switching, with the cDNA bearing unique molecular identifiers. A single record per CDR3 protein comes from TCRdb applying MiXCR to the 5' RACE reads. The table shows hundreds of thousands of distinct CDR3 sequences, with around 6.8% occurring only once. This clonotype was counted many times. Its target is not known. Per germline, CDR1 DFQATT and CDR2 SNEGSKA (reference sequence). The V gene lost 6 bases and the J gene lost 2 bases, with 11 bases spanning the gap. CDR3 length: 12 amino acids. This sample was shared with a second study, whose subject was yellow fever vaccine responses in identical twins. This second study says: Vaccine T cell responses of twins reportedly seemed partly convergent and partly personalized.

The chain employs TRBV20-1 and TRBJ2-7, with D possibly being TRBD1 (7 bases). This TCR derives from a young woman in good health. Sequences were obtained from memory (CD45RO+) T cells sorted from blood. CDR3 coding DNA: TGCAGTGCGCGGGACAGCACCTACGAGCAGTACTTC. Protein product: CSARDSTYEQYF.